Presented here are 30 T cell receptor beta chains from one specimen sequenced in a study of T cell changes during pregnancy in multiple sclerosis. Clones were sequenced by immunoSEQ multiplex PCR, and TCRdb holds only the in-frame ones, with some missing. The repertoire consists of roughly 24,000 clones, with under 90% occurring once and the leading ten covering 7.5% to 8%. The specimen was CD8+ T cells from peripheral blood mononuclear cells, collected before pregnancy. These receptors all stem from a female donor with multiple sclerosis, enrolled in a pregnancy study.

The J gene is TRBJ2-7, the V gene TRBV6-5; 7 bases are shared with TRBD2. V shed 6 bases and J 7 bases; nucleotides not matched to a gene: 3. This CDR3 is 11 amino acids long. Germline CDR1 MNHEY, CDR2 SVGAGI. DNA for the CDR3: TGTGCCAGCAGCCTCGGGGGGGAGCAGTACTTC. It codes for CASSLGGEQYF.

The gene calls are TRBV4-1 and TRBJ2-3; no definite D call. Between the trimmed V and J ends, which lost 4 bases and 6 bases, there was a span of 14 bases. Germline V gene lookup returns CDR1 MGHRA and CDR2 YSYEKL. The CDR3 is made up of 14 amino acids. The CDR3 DNA reads TGCGCCAGCAGCCTGGGCCACACGGTGGATACGCAGTATTTT. It yields the protein CASSLGHTVDTQYF.

V and J are TRBV7-9 and TRBJ2-7; TRBD1 is a possible D gene (7 bases). The germline V gene has CDR1 SEHNR and CDR2 FQNEAQ (reference sequence). This CDR3 contains 15 residues. V was trimmed by 7 bases and J by 4 bases, leaving 20 bases between them. CDR3 DNA: TGTGCCAGCACCAAACCGGGAGACAGGGAATACGAGCAGTACTTC. Translated, it gives CASTKPGDREYEQYF.

V usage is TRBV10-1 and J usage is TRBJ2-1, with D unresolved. V was clipped by 1 base and J by 7 bases, with 5 bases between them. Germline V gene lookup returns CDR1 WNHNN and CDR2 SYGVQD (reference sequence). The CDR3 contains 12 residues. The CDR3 nucleotides read TGCGCCAGCAGTGAGTTCTCGAATGAGCAGTTCTTC. It specifies CASSEFSNEQFF.

In this sample, this clone turned up once. The chain uses TRBV7-9 and TRBJ1-2; no clear D gene. In germline, CDR1 is SEHNR, CDR2 FQNEAQ (reference sequence). Trimming stripped 5 bases from V and 2 bases from J, with 21 bases between. The CDR3 consists of 17 residues. CDR3 region: CASSLISAGVENYGYTF. The CDR3, as DNA: TGTGCCAGCAGCCTTATCTCGGCCGGGGTAGAAAACTATGGCTACACCTTC.

The CDR3 sequence is CASSYSRTWGFYEQYF. CDR3 DNA sequence: TGTGCCAGCAGTTACTCCCGAACATGGGGCTTTTACGAGCAGTACTTC. V is TRBV6-6 and J is TRBJ2-7; a weak D match, TRBD1 (5 bases). The CDR3 is made up of 16 amino acids. V was cut by 0 bases and J by 4 bases, with 16 bases left in between. From germline, CDR1 is MNHNY and CDR2 SVGAGI (reference sequence).

This clone showed up just a few times. This chain uses TRBV7-9 with TRBJ1-4; the D gene is possibly TRBD1 (5 bases). Germline-derived CDR1 and CDR2 are SEHNR and FQNEAQ (reference sequence). This CDR3 has 11 amino acids. Trimming removed 8 bases from V and 11 bases from J, with 12 bases in between. CDR3 amino acids: CASRQGEKLFF. In nucleotides, the CDR3 is TGTGCCAGCCGGCAGGGTGAGAAACTGTTTTTT.

This chain uses TRBV14 with TRBJ2-7; TRBD1 might be the D (5 bases). Germline CDR1 and CDR2: SGHDN and FVKESK. Deletions cut 1 base from V and 4 bases from J, with 17 bases between. This CDR3 has 16 amino acids. DNA for the CDR3: TGTGCCAGCAGCCAAGGTCCGCGGCCTAAGGGGTACGAGCAGTACTTC. It is translated as CASSQGPRPKGYEQYF.

The chain links TRBV7-9 to TRBJ2-3; D gene ambiguous. Germline V gene sequence: CDR1 SEHNR, CDR2 FQNEAQ (reference sequence). V was cut by 5 bases and J by 3 bases, with 6 bases left in between. This CDR3 comprises 12 residues. CDR3 region: CASSRATDTQYF. The CDR3 DNA is TGTGCCAGCAGCCGAGCAACAGATACGCAGTATTTT. Full variable domain (outside the CDR3, taken from reference TRBV7-9 and TRBJ2-3): DTGVSQNPRHKITKRGQNVTFRCDPISEHNRLYWYRQTLGQGPEFLTYFQNEAQLEKSRLLSDRFSAERPKGSFSTLEIQRTEQGDSAMYLCASSRATDTQYFGPGTRLTVL.

Only one count was recorded for this clone. This chain joins TRBV10-2 and TRBJ2-5; TRBD2 matches 7 bases. V shed 3 bases, J shed 5 bases, and the junction held 12 bases outside the gene matches. Germline V gene lookup returns CDR1 WSHSY and CDR2 SAAADI. This CDR3 comprises 16 residues. This CDR3 reads CASSDVMAGVLETQYF. The DNA of the CDR3 is TGCGCCAGCAGTGATGTTATGGCGGGAGTACTGGAGACCCAGTACTTC.

CDR3: CASSQGTVHEKLFF. DNA for the CDR3: TGCGCCAGCAGCCAAGGGACAGTTCACGAAAAACTGTTTTTT. V gene TRBV4-1 combines with J gene TRBJ1-4, with a possible D match to TRBD1 (6 bases). Germline V gives CDR1 MGHRA, CDR2 YSYEKL. The CDR3 contains 14 residues. Trimming stripped 1 base from V and 8 bases from J, with 11 bases between.

The chain is built from TRBV9 and TRBJ2-3, with TRBD2 identical over 10 bases. V shed 2 bases, J shed 2 bases, and the junction held 5 bases outside the gene matches. The CDR3 spans 16 residues. Germline V gene lookup returns CDR1 SGDLS and CDR2 YYNGEE. In DNA, the CDR3 is TGTGCCAGCAGCGTCCTACTAGCGGGGTACACAGATACGCAGTATTTT. Translating gives CASSVLLAGYTDTQYF.

This sequence joins TRBV15 and TRBJ1-1; weak D call: TRBD1 (5 bases). The CDR3 loop spans 15 amino acids. V shed 3 bases and J shed 6 bases, with 17 bases lying between them. Germline-derived CDR1 and CDR2 are LNHNV and YYDKDF (reference sequence). The CDR3 nucleotides read TGTGCCACCAGCAGCCACGAGGGGAGGGGTGCTGAAGCTTTCTTT. Its protein is CATSSHEGRGAEAFF.

This clone was recorded only once. The chain is built from TRBV27 and TRBJ1-1, with D possibly matching TRBD1 (5 bases). V lost 5 bases, J lost 8 bases, and 15 bases lay in between. Germline lookup yields CDR1 MNHEY and CDR2 SMNVEV (reference sequence). The CDR3 runs to 13 residues. The CDR3 DNA reads TGTGCCAGCAGTCCCGCGGGGACCAACGAAGCTTTCTTT. Its protein is CASSPAGTNEAFF.

The chain carries TRBV6-6 and TRBJ2-5; 8 positions match TRBD2. This CDR3 spans 16 amino acids. CDR1 is MNHNY, CDR2 SVGAGI, per germline (reference sequence). V was pared by 3 bases and J by 1 base, with 7 bases of the junction left unmatched. CDR3 sequence (DNA): TGTGCCAGCAGTTATGCGGCTAGCGGGCTCCAAGAGACCCAGTACTTC. Translation gives CASSYAASGLQETQYF.

Remarks on this clone: A read error is possible here, since a much larger clone lies one base away. The chain is built from TRBV27 and TRBJ2-7; 9 bases match TRBD2. Germline lookup yields CDR1 MNHEY and CDR2 SMNVEV (reference sequence). The CDR3 is 15 residues long. CDR3 amino acids: CVSSFLAGILEEQYF. As DNA, the CDR3 is TGTGTCAGCAGTTTCCTAGCGGGGATTCTTGAGGAGCAGTACTTC.

The chain links TRBV27 to TRBJ1-1; a weak D match, TRBD1 (6 bases). Trimming removed 8 bases at V and 4 bases at J, with 14 bases between. The CDR3 spans 13 residues. CDR1 is MNHEY, CDR2 SMNVEV, per germline (reference sequence). CDR3 region: CASRFQGSTEAFF. CDR3 DNA sequence: TGTGCCAGCCGATTTCAGGGGAGCACTGAAGCTTTCTTT.

The CDR3, as DNA: TGTGCCAGCAGCTTAGACGTCAGCCAAGAGACCCAGTACTTC. The encoded protein is CASSLDVSQETQYF. This chain uses TRBV7-9 with TRBJ2-5; the D is unclear. The CDR3 is made up of 14 amino acids. Germline assignment: CDR1 SEHNR and CDR2 FQNEAQ (reference sequence). Trimming removed 1 base from V and 1 base from J, with 7 bases in between. The complete variable domain, with remaining parts taken from reference TRBV7-9 and TRBJ2-5, reads DTGVSQNPRHKITKRGQNVTFRCDPISEHNRLYWYRQTLGQGPEFLTYFQNEAQLEKSRLLSDRFSAERPKGSFSTLEIQRTEQGDSAMYLCASSLDVSQETQYFGPGTRLLVL.

The CDR3 nucleotides read TGTGCCAGCAGCTTTTGGAGCTCTGGGGCCAACGTCCTGACTTTC. It specifies CASSFWSSGANVLTF. V and J are TRBV7-9 and TRBJ2-6, with D unresolved. V shed 3 bases and J shed 0 bases, with 6 bases lying between them. Germline V CDR1 and CDR2: SEHNR, FQNEAQ (reference sequence). The length of the CDR3 is 15 residues.

The CDR3 reads CASSLGGGVRETQYF. The CDR3 nucleotides read TGTGCCAGCAGCTTAGGGGGAGGTGTAAGGGAGACCCAGTACTTC. The V and J genes are TRBV7-6 and TRBJ2-5, with D possibly TRBD2 on 6 matching bases. CDR3 length: 15 residues. V was shortened by 1 base and J by 5 bases, with 14 bases between the two germline ends. Germline values: CDR1 SGHVS, CDR2 FNYEAQ.

This chain links TRBV9 with TRBJ2-2, with a possible D match to TRBD1 (5 bases). With 5 bases removed from V and 4 bases from J, the gap between germline ends came to 12 bases. CDR3 length: 14 residues. The germline CDR1 and CDR2 sequences are SGDLS and YYNGEE. DNA for the CDR3: TGTGCCAGCAGAGGGGCCTCGGGCACCGGGGAGCTGTTTTTT. It yields the protein CASRGASGTGELFF.

The chain carries TRBV2 and TRBJ2-3; D is perhaps TRBD2 (5 bases). Germline V gives CDR1 SNHLY, CDR2 FYNNEI. This CDR3 is 13 amino acids long. Trimming stripped 6 bases from V and 2 bases from J, with 9 bases between. The CDR3 here is CASRAVATDTQYF. CDR3 nucleotides: TGTGCCAGCAGAGCGGTAGCCACAGATACGCAGTATTTT.

The chain uses TRBV28 and TRBJ1-5; D perhaps matches TRBD1 (6 bases). V lost 5 bases to trimming and J lost 11 bases, with 13 bases between them. This CDR3 is built from 12 residues. The germline V gene encodes CDR1 MDHEN and CDR2 SYDVKM. The CDR3 here is CASSPGTFAQHF. The DNA of the CDR3 is TGTGCCAGCAGTCCAGGGACATTCGCCCAGCATTTT.

The chain combines TRBV5-4 with TRBJ2-7; tentatively, D is TRBD2 (6 bases). There are 20 residues in the CDR3. Trimming took off 1 base at V and 6 bases at J, with 32 bases between the two ends. Germline V gives CDR1 SGHNT, CDR2 YYREEE (reference sequence). The CDR3 DNA sequence: TGTGCCAGCAGCTTGCTGTTCTGGAGCGGGCCCGGACGGTACAAAAGCGAGCAGTACTTC. Translated: CASSLLFWSGPGRYKSEQYF. Full variable domain (outside the CDR3, taken from reference TRBV5-4 and TRBJ2-7): ETGVTQSPTHLIKTRGQQVTLRCSSQSGHNTVSWYQQALGQGPQFIFQYYREEENGRGNFPPRFSGLQFPNYSSELNVNALELDDSALYLCASSLLFWSGPGRYKSEQYFGPGTRLTVT.

The genes are TRBV7-3 and TRBJ2-2; D unresolved. Per the germline V gene, CDR1 is SGHTA and CDR2 is FQGTGA. The V and J ends lost 6 bases and 0 bases respectively, with 11 bases between them. The CDR3 is 15 residues long. The CDR3 reads CASSSGVANTGELFF. The DNA for the CDR3 is TGTGCCAGCAGTTCAGGCGTCGCGAACACCGGGGAGCTGTTTTTT.

This clone has more than one count but fewer than ten. The genes are TRBV4-2 and TRBJ2-1; 7 bases match TRBD2. The CDR3 loop spans 16 amino acids. Germline V lookup: CDR1 LGHNA, CDR2 YNFKEQ. V trimming: 0 bases; J trimming: 4 bases; junction bases outside the gene matches: 6. The CDR3 DNA sequence: TGTGCCAGCAGCCAAGAGGGCGGGAGCGGGTACAATGAGCAGTTCTTC. Protein: CASSQEGGSGYNEQFF.

The gene calls are TRBV19 and TRBJ1-5, with D unclear. CDR1 and CDR2 from the germline V gene are LNHDA and SQIVND (reference sequence). Trimming shortened V by 1 base and J by 0 bases, and 7 bases separated the two germline ends. This CDR3 region has 15 residues. CDR3 protein: CASSIGEGSNQPQHF. The CDR3 nucleotides are TGTGCCAGTAGTATAGGGGAGGGTAGCAATCAGCCCCAGCATTTT.

CDR3 loop: CSVEKSASGWGTDTQYF. The CDR3 DNA follows: TGCAGCGTTGAAAAATCGGCGAGCGGGTGGGGAACAGATACGCAGTATTTT. The chain joins TRBV29-1 to TRBJ2-3; D might be TRBD2 (6 bases). Germline lookup yields CDR1 SQVTM and CDR2 ANQGSEA. Trimming shortened V by 2 bases and J by 3 bases, and 21 bases separated the two germline ends. This CDR3 has 17 residues.

This chain uses TRBV6-6 with TRBJ2-7, with 8 bases lining up with TRBD1. Germline V gene sequence: CDR1 MNHNY, CDR2 SVGAGI (reference sequence). The CDR3 runs to 14 residues. V shed 8 bases and J 1 base; nucleotides not matched to a gene: 7. The CDR3 nucleotides read TGTGCCAGCGGCCCTTGGACAGGGTCCTACGAGCAGTACTTC. This encodes CASGPWTGSYEQYF.

V gene TRBV9 combines with J gene TRBJ1-2; 8 bases are shared with TRBD1. In germline, CDR1 is SGDLS, CDR2 YYNGEE. J gave up 6 bases and V 0 bases, and 7 bases lay outside the gene matches. This CDR3 region has 15 residues. CDR3 coding DNA: TGTGCCAGCAGCGTAGGAGCAGGGGGCGTGAATGGCTACACCTTC. As protein: CASSVGAGGVNGYTF.